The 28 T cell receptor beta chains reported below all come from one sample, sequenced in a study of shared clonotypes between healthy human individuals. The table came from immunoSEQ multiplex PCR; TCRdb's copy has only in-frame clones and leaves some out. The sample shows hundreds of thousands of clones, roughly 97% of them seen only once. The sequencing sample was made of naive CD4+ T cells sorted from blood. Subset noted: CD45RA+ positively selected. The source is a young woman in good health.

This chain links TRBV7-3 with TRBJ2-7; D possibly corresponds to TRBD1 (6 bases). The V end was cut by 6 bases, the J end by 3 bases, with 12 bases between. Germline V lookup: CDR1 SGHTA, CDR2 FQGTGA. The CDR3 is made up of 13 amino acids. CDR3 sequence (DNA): TGTGCCAGCAGACAGGGTGTTGGCTACGAGCAGTACTTC. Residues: CASRQGVGYEQYF.

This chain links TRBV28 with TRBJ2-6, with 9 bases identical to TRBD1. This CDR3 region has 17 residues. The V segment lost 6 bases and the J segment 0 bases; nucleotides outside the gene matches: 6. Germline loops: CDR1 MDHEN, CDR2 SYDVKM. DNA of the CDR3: TGTGCCAGCAGGGGGACAGGGCGTTTCTCTGGGGCCAACGTCCTGACTTTC. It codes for CASRGTGRFSGANVLTF.

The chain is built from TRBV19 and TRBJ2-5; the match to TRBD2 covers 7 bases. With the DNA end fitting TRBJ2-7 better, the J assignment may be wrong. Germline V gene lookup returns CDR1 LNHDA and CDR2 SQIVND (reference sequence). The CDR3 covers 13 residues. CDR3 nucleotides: TGTGCCAGTGGGAGGGACTTAGCCTACGAGCAGTACTTC. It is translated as CASGRDLAYEQYF.

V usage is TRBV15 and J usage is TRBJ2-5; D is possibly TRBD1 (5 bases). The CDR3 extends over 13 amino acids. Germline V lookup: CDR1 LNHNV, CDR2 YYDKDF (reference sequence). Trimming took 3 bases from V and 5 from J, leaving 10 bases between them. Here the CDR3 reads CATSRQHRETQYF. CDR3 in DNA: TGTGCCACCAGCAGGCAACACAGGGAGACCCAGTACTTC.

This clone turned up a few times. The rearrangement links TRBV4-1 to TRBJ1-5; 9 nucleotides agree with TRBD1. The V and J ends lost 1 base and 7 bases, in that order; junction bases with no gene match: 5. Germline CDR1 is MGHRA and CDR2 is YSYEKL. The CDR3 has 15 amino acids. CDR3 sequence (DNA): TGCGCCAGCAGCCAAGGACAGGGGGGCGGACAGCCCCAGCATTTT. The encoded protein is CASSQGQGGGQPQHF.

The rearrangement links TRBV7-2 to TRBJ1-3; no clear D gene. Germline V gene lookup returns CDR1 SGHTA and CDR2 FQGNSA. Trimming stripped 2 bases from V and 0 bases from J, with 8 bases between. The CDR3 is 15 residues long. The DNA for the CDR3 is TGTGCCAGCAGCTTAACTCGCAACTCTGGAAACACCATATATTTT. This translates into CASSLTRNSGNTIYF.

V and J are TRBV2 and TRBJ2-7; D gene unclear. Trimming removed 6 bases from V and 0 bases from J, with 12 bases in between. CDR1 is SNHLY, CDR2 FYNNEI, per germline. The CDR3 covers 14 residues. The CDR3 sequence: CASRGWGTSYEQYF. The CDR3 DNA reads TGTGCCAGCAGGGGTTGGGGAACCTCCTACGAGCAGTACTTC.

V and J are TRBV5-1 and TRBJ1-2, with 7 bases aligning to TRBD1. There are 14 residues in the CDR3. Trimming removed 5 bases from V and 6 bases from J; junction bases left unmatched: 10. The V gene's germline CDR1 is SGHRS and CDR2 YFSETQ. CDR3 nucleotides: TGCGCCAGCAGACGACAGGGCTTTCGGCATGGCTACACCTTC. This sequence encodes CASRRQGFRHGYTF.

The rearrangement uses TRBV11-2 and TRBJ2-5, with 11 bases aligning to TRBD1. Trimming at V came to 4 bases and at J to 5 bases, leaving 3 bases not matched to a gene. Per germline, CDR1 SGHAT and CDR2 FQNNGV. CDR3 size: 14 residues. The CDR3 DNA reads TGTGCCAGCAGCTGGACAGGGGGCGCGGAGACCCAGTACTTC. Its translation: CASSWTGGAETQYF. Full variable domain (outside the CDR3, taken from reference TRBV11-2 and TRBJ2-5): EAGVAQSPRYKIIEKRQSVAFWCNPISGHATLYWYQQILGQGPKLLIQFQNNGVVDDSQLPKDRFSAERLKGVDSTLKIQPAKLEDSAVYLCASSWTGGAETQYFGPGTRLLVL.

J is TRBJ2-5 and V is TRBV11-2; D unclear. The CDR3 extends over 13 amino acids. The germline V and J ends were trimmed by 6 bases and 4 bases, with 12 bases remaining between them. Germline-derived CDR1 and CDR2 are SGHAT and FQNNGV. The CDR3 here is CASSIARRETQYF. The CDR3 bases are TGTGCCAGCAGTATCGCTCGGAGAGAGACCCAGTACTTC.

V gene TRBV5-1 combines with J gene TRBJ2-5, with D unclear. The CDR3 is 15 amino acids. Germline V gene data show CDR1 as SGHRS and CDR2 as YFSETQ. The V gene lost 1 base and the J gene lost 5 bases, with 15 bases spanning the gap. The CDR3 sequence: CASSLRQVIRETQYF. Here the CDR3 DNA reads TGCGCCAGCAGCTTGCGCCAGGTGATCCGGGAGACCCAGTACTTC.

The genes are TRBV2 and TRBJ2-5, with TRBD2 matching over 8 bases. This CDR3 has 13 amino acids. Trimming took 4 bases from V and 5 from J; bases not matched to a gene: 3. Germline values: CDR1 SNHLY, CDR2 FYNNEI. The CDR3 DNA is TGTGCCAGCAGTGGAGGCGGGAGGGAGACCCAGTACTTC. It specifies CASSGGGRETQYF.

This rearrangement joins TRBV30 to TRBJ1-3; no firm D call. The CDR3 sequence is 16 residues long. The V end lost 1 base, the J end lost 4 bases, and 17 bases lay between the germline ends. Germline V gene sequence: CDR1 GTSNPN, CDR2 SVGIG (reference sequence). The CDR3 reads CAWSARAYVSGNTIYF. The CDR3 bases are TGTGCCTGGAGTGCCCGGGCGTATGTATCAGGAAACACCATATATTTT.

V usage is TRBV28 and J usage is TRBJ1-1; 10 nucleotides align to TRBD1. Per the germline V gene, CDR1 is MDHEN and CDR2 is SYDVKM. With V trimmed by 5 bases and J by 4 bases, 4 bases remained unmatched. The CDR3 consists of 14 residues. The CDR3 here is CASSPTGGVTEAFF. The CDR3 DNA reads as TGTGCCAGCAGTCCGACAGGGGGCGTCACTGAAGCTTTCTTT.

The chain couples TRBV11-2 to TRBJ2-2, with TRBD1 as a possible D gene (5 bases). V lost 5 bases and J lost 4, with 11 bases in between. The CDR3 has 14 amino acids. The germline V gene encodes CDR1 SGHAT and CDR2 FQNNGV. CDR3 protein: CASSRTLGTGELFF. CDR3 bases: TGTGCCAGCAGCAGGACATTAGGCACCGGGGAGCTGTTTTTT.

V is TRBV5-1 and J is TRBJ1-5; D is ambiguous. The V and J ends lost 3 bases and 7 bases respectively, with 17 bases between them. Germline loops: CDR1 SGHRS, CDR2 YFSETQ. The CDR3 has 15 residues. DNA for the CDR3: TGCGCCAGCAGCTCCGGGCCCCCCTGGGGACAGCCCCAGCATTTT. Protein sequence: CASSSGPPWGQPQHF.

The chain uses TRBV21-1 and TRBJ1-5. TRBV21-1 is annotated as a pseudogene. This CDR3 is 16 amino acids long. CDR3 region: CASSKGGGRPNQPQHF. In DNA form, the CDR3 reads TGTGCCAGCAGCAAAGGGGGGGGGCGACCCAATCAGCCCCAGCATTTT.

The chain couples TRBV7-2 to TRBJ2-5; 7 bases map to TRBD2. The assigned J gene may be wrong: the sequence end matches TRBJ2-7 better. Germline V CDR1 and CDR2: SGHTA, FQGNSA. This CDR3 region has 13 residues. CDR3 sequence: CASSRDYLYEQYF. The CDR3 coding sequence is TGTGCCAGCAGTCGGGACTACCTCTACGAGCAGTACTTC.

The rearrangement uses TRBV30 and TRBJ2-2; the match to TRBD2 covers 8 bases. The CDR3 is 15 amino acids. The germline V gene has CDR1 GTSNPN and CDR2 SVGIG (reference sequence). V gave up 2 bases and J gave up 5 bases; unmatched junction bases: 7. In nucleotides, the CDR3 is TGTGCCTGGAGTCCAACTAGCGGCGCTACCGGGGAGCTGTTTTTT. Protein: CAWSPTSGATGELFF.

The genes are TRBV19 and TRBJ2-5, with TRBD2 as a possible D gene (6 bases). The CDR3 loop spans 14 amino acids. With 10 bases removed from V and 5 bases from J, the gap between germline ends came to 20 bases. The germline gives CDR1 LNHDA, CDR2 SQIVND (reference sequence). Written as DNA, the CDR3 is TGTGCCACCAAGGCCTGGACTACCACGGAGACCCAGTACTTC. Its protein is CATKAWTTTETQYF.

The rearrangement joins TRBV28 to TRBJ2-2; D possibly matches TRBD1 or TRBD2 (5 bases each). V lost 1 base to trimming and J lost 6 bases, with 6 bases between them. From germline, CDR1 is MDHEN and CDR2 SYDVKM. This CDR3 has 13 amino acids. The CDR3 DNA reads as TGTGCCAGCAGTTTATCGGGGCCCGGGGAGCTGTTTTTT. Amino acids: CASSLSGPGELFF.

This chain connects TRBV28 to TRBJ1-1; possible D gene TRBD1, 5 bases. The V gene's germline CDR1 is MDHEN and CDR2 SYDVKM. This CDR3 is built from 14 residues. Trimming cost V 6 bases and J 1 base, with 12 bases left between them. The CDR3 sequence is CASSPDRENTEAFF. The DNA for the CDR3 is TGTGCCAGCAGCCCTGACAGAGAGAACACTGAAGCTTTCTTT. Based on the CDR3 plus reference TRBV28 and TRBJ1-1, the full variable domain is DVKVTQSSRYLVKRTGEKVFLECVQDMDHENMFWYRQDPGLGLRLIYFSYDVKMKEKGDIPEGYSVSREKKERFSLILESASTNQTSMYLCASSPDRENTEAFFGQGTRLTVV.

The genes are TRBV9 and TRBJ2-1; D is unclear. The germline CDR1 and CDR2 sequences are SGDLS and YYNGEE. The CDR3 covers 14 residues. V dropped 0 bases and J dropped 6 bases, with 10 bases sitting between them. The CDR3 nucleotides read TGTGCCAGCAGCGTAGCTAGTCTTAGCAATGAGCAGTTCTTC. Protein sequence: CASSVASLSNEQFF. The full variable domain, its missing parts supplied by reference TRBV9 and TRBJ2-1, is DSGVTQTPKHLITATGQRVTLRCSPRSGDLSVYWYQQSLDQGLQFLIQYYNGEERAKGNILERFSAQQFPDLHSELNLSSLELGDSALYFCASSVASLSNEQFFGPGTRLTVL.

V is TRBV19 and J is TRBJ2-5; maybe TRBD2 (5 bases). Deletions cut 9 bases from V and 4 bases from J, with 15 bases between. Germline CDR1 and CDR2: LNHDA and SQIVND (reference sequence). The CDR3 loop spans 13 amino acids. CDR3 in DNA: TGTGCCAGCGGACCGGGGTGGTCAGAGACCCAGTACTTC. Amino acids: CASGPGWSETQYF.

The DNA of the CDR3 is TGCAGTGCTAGCGGTGAGGAGCAGTACTTC. Protein: CSASGEEQYF. The V call is TRBV20-1, the J call TRBJ2-7; no definite D call. V dropped 3 bases and J dropped 7 bases, with 7 bases sitting between them. Germline CDR1 reads DFQATT; CDR2 reads SNEGSKA (reference sequence). The CDR3 totals 10 residues.

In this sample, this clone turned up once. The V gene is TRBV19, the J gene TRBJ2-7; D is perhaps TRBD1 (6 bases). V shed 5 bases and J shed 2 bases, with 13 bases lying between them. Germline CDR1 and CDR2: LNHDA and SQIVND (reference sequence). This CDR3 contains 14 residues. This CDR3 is CASSFTDRTYEQYF. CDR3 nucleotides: TGTGCCAGTAGTTTCACAGACAGGACCTACGAGCAGTACTTC.

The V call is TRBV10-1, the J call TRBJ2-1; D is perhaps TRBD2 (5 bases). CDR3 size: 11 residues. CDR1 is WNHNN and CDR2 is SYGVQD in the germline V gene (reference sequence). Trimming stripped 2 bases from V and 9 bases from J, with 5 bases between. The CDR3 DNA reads TGCGCCAGCAGTGAGGAGGGTGAGCAGTTCTTC. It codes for CASSEEGEQFF.

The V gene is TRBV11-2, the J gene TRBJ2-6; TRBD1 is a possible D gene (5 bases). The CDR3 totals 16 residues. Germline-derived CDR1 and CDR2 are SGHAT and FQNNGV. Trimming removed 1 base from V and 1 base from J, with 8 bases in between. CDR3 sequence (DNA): TGTGCCAGCAGCTTAGTGGCAGGGTCTGGGGCCAACGTCCTGACTTTC. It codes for CASSLVAGSGANVLTF.